This entry lists 24 T cell receptor beta chains sequenced from one sample in a study of early T cells in non-severe SARS-CoV-2 infection. TCRdb itself ran the 5' RACE reads through MiXCR, one entry per CDR3 protein. Of about 31,000 distinct CDR3 sequences in the sample, roughly 5% were seen once. The material sequenced was whole blood. These receptors all stem from an adult who was a healthcare worker with PCR-confirmed SARS-CoV-2 infection or an uninfected control (not recorded which).

This clonotype has a count of ten or more. The rearrangement joins TRBV7-9 to TRBJ2-5; 15 nucleotides agree with TRBD2. Trimming cost V 5 bases and J 4 bases; bases outside gene matches: 17. The germline V gene encodes CDR1 SEHNR and CDR2 FQNEAQ (reference sequence). The CDR3 runs to 20 residues. CDR3 bases: TGTGCCAGCAGCATGCTCTCCGGACTAGCGGGAGGGGCACTTCCAGAGACCCAGTACTTC. It encodes CASSMLSGLAGGALPETQYF.

Notes on this clonotype: It is likely a read error, because the conserved phenylalanine at the end of the CDR3 is missing. The chain combines TRBV11-3 with TRBJ2-3; the D is unclear. The V end was cut by 3 bases, the J end by 2 bases, with 6 bases between. The germline V gene has CDR1 SGHNT and CDR2 YENEEA. This CDR3 has 13 residues. CDR3 amino acids: CASSFMFTDTQYS. Here the CDR3 DNA reads TGTGCCAGCAGCTTTATGTTCACAGATACGCAGTATTCT.

This clonotype appeared many times. This sequence joins TRBV20-1 and TRBJ2-1; a possible D gene is TRBD2 (5 bases). The CDR3 is made up of 12 amino acids. V lost 2 bases, J lost 7 bases, and 9 bases lay in between. Germline values: CDR1 DFQATT, CDR2 SNEGSKA (reference sequence). The CDR3 nucleotides read TGCAGTGCTAGATTTCCGGGGAATGAGCAGTTCTTC. Its translation: CSARFPGNEQFF.

This clonotype was counted only a few times. The gene calls are TRBV6-5 and TRBJ2-4; 7 positions agree with TRBD1. Unmatched junction bases numbered 4, after V lost 6 bases and J lost 5 bases. Germline-derived CDR1 and CDR2 are MNHEY and SVGAGI. This CDR3 has 13 amino acids. The CDR3 spells CASSRGTENIQYF. CDR3 DNA: TGTGCCAGCAGCCGAGGGACAGAAAACATTCAGTACTTC.

In its sample, this clonotype was seen a few times. The rearrangement joins TRBV27 to TRBJ2-5; 8 bases line up with TRBD1. V shed 8 bases, J shed 5 bases, and the junction held 10 bases outside the gene matches. CDR3 size: 14 residues. Germline V gene lookup returns CDR1 MNHEY and CDR2 SMNVEV (reference sequence). The CDR3 region has the DNA TGTGCCAGCTTTGCCCAGGGGGCGGGGGAGACCCAGTACTTC. Amino acid sequence: CASFAQGAGETQYF.

This clonotype was detected ten times or more. V gene TRBV7-9 combines with J gene TRBJ1-1; D is unresolved. CDR1 SEHNR and CDR2 FQNEAQ come from the germline V gene (reference sequence). Trimming left V 8 bases short and J 1 base short, with 17 bases between. This CDR3 has 15 amino acids. In DNA, the CDR3 is TGTGCCAGCGCTTATATCGGACTTAGGAACACTGAAGCTTTCTTT. It translates to CASAYIGLRNTEAFF.

The genes are TRBV27 and TRBJ1-6, with TRBD1 matching over 8 bases. Looked up from germline, CDR1 is MNHEY and CDR2 is SMNVEV (reference sequence). V lost 5 bases to trimming and J lost 9 bases; unmatched junction nucleotides: 9. The CDR3 sequence is 15 residues long. As DNA, the CDR3 is TGTGCCAGCAGTACTATACAGGGGGGGGTTTCACCCCTCCACTTT. Translated, it gives CASSTIQGGVSPLHF.

This clonotype was seen a few times. The chain links TRBV6-1 to TRBJ1-6, with no clear D. The V end was cut by 10 bases, the J end by 10 bases, with 17 bases between. The germline gives CDR1 MNHNS, CDR2 SASEGT. The CDR3 sequence is 13 residues long. The CDR3 sequence is CATELGVGSPLHF. The CDR3 DNA reads TGTGCCACCGAACTTGGGGTTGGATCACCCCTCCACTTT.

This clonotype was recorded at least ten times. The V and J genes are TRBV27 and TRBJ2-1; 7 nucleotides agree with TRBD2. Germline CDR1 reads MNHEY; CDR2 reads SMNVEV (reference sequence). The CDR3 totals 15 residues. The ends lost 10 bases at V and 0 bases at J; junction bases unmatched: 9. The CDR3 reads CATRLGGSSYNEQFF. In DNA form, the CDR3 reads TGTGCCACCCGGCTCGGGGGGAGCTCCTACAATGAGCAGTTCTTC.

This clonotype was picked up many times. The CDR3 nucleotides read TGTGCCAGCAGTTTCCAGCGGCTCTCCTACGAGCAGTACTTC. Amino acids: CASSFQRLSYEQYF. This rearrangement joins TRBV12-3 or TRBV12-4 to TRBJ2-7, with D possibly being TRBD2 (5 bases). Trimming removed 3 bases from V and 0 bases from J, with 9 bases in between. The CDR3 extends over 14 amino acids.

On this clonotype itself: This may stem from a read error, because a much larger clone lies one nucleotide away. The chain combines TRBV10-2 with TRBJ2-3, with 10 bases lining up with TRBD2. The CDR3 is 16 amino acids. Germline V gene sequence: CDR1 WSHSY, CDR2 SAAADI. The ends lost 10 bases at V and 3 bases at J; junction bases unmatched: 13. CDR3 region: CATGRKREGPTDTQYF. CDR3 bases: TGCGCCACCGGAAGGAAGCGGGAGGGTCCGACAGATACGCAGTATTTT.

In this sample, this clonotype turned up a few times. V usage is TRBV5-1 and J usage is TRBJ2-1; the D call may be TRBD1 or TRBD2 (5 bases each). The germline V gene encodes CDR1 SGHRS and CDR2 YFSETQ. This CDR3 is 15 amino acids long. Trimming removed 0 bases from V and 6 bases from J, with 13 bases in between. In DNA form, the CDR3 reads TGCGCCAGCAGCTTGGCATCCGGGACCTCCAATGAGCAGTTCTTC. Its translation is CASSLASGTSNEQFF.

This clonotype appeared many times. The chain employs TRBV7-2 and TRBJ1-3, with a tentative D call TRBD1 (5 bases). There are 19 residues in the CDR3. The V gene lost 5 bases and the J gene lost 5 bases, with 28 bases spanning the gap. Germline V lookup: CDR1 SGHTA, CDR2 FQGNSA. The CDR3 nucleotides read TGTGCCAGCAGCCCCAGACAGAAGTACACAGACCAAAAGCGAAACACCATATATTTT. Its protein product is CASSPRQKYTDQKRNTIYF.

In this sample, this clonotype turned up a few times. The chain combines TRBV10-3 with TRBJ2-3; D remains ambiguous. The length of the CDR3 is 13 residues. The V and J ends lost 7 bases and 12 bases respectively, with 20 bases between them. CDR1 is ENHRY, CDR2 SYGVKD, per germline. The CDR3 region has the DNA TGTGCCATCACCAGAAGGGCGGATCGTCCACAGTATTTT. This gives the protein CAITRRADRPQYF.

V and J are TRBV5-5 and TRBJ2-1; TRBD2 matches 7 bases. Germline assignment: CDR1 SGHKS and CDR2 YYEKEE (reference sequence). This CDR3 is built from 15 residues. The junction had 8 bases not matched to a gene; V was cut back by 2 bases and J by 6 bases. The CDR3 sequence is CASSFLAEVLNEQFF. DNA for the CDR3: TGTGCCAGCAGCTTTCTAGCGGAGGTCCTCAATGAGCAGTTCTTC.

This clonotype was seen at least ten times. CDR3 residues: CASSVGGDKYYEQYF. CDR3 coding DNA: TGTGCCAGCAGCGTCGGGGGAGACAAGTACTACGAGCAGTACTTC. V gene TRBV9 combines with J gene TRBJ2-7, with D perhaps matching TRBD2 (6 bases). Germline V gives CDR1 SGDLS, CDR2 YYNGEE. The CDR3 length is 15 residues. Trimming removed 2 bases from V and 3 bases from J, with 15 bases in between.

The table lists this clonotype with a few counts. This rearrangement joins TRBV29-1 to TRBJ2-1; 12 bases agree with TRBD2. CDR1 is SQVTM and CDR2 is ANQGSEA in the germline V gene. There are 13 residues in the CDR3. V shed 4 bases and J 12 bases; nucleotides not matched to a gene: 7. The CDR3 nucleotides read TGCAGCGTTGCTTTTCTAGCGGGAGGGGGGCAGTTCTTC. This sequence encodes CSVAFLAGGGQFF.

In this sample, this clonotype turned up a few times. The chain recombines TRBV9 with TRBJ2-3; the match to TRBD2 covers 8 bases. Germline lookup yields CDR1 SGDLS and CDR2 YYNGEE. The CDR3 length is 16 residues. With 0 bases clipped from V and 2 bases from J, the junction kept 5 bases outside the gene matches. The CDR3 DNA reads as TGTGCCAGCAGCGTAGCCCTAGCGGGCGCCACAGATACGCAGTATTTT. This sequence encodes CASSVALAGATDTQYF.

The sample holds many counts of this clonotype. This sequence joins TRBV6-1 and TRBJ1-5; 7 nucleotides align to TRBD1. The germline V gene has CDR1 MNHNS and CDR2 SASEGT. The CDR3 length is 15 residues. V gave up 7 bases and J gave up 2 bases; unmatched junction bases: 8. CDR3 region: CASTQTGLGNQPQHF. The DNA for the CDR3 is TGTGCCAGCACCCAGACAGGGTTGGGCAATCAGCCCCAGCATTTT.

This clonotype showed up many times. V and J are TRBV24-1 and TRBJ2-1, with 8 nucleotides matching TRBD2. Germline CDR1 and CDR2: KGHDR and SFDVKD. Trimming at V came to 3 bases and at J to 0 bases, leaving 12 bases not matched to a gene. The CDR3 loop spans 19 amino acids. The chain's CDR3 is CATSDRFQSREGSYNEQFF. CDR3 bases: TGTGCCACCAGTGATAGATTCCAGAGTCGGGAGGGCTCCTACAATGAGCAGTTCTTC.

This clonotype was seen ten or more times. This rearrangement joins TRBV7-6 to TRBJ2-3, with 7 positions matching TRBD2. The V and J ends lost 1 base and 4 bases, in that order; junction bases with no gene match: 2. CDR3 length: 14 amino acids. The V gene's germline CDR1 is SGHVS and CDR2 FNYEAQ. The CDR3 is CASSLGTRSDTQYF. The CDR3 DNA is TGTGCCAGCAGCTTAGGGACTAGATCAGATACGCAGTATTTT.

This clonotype was picked up many times. V gene TRBV7-6 combines with J gene TRBJ2-1, with 11 bases fitting TRBD2. Germline V lookup: CDR1 SGHVS, CDR2 FNYEAQ. The CDR3 consists of 19 residues. Trimming removed 2 bases from V and 5 bases from J; junction bases left unmatched: 14. The CDR3 nucleotides are TGTGCCAGCAGCTTATCCCTACCCGAGGTAGCGGGAGGGAACAATGAGCAGTTCTTC. Translating gives CASSLSLPEVAGGNNEQFF.

This clonotype was counted ten times or more. CDR3 residues: CASSFGRDQPQHF. The CDR3 DNA reads TGTGCCAGCAGTTTTGGGCGGGATCAGCCCCAGCATTTT. The gene calls are TRBV27 and TRBJ1-5; D is ambiguous. V shed 3 bases and J shed 5 bases, with 8 bases lying between them. Germline-derived CDR1 and CDR2 are MNHEY and SMNVEV (reference sequence). There are 13 residues in the CDR3.

This clonotype was recorded at least ten times. The chain recombines TRBV7-8 with TRBJ1-1; 7 bases are a match to TRBD1. The CDR3 contains 13 residues. Germline loops: CDR1 SGHVS, CDR2 FQNEAQ. Trimming removed 5 bases from V and 1 base from J; junction bases left unmatched: 1. CDR3 in amino acids: CASSDRANTEAFF. The DNA of the CDR3 is TGTGCCAGCAGCGACAGGGCGAACACTGAAGCTTTCTTT.